The rows below give T cell receptor beta chains drawn from one sample of a study of regulatory T cells in long-lasting Graves disease. One entry per CDR3 protein, called by TCRdb with MiXCR from the multiplex PCR reads. There are roughly 400,000 distinct CDR3 sequences in the sample; 21% occur only once, and more than 13% lies in the top ten. The input for sequencing was peripheral blood mononuclear cells (PBMCs), taken when the disease was refractory, from a patient treated with antithyroid drugs. The receptors were gathered from a female donor with Graves disease. The conserved cysteine and the conserved F or W are not part of the CDR3 here.

V: TRBV20-1
CDR3: SARGQADTQY

V: TRBV20-1
CDR3: SALTGMGALH

V: TRBV28
CDR3: ASSSTTNIQY

V: TRBV20-1
CDR3: SARLAASTDTQY

V: TRBV7-6
CDR3: ASSLMFGQGPIRSYEQY

V: TRBV3-1
CDR3: ASSGETGYT

V: TRBV6-5
CDR3: ASSYSKLPSGSTGELF

V: TRBV9
CDR3: ASSVDYTNTEAF

V: TRBV18
CDR3: ASSPFRGQDEKLF

V: TRBV2
CDR3: ASCSGRMFPETQY

V: TRBV28
CDR3: ASSPPPNYGYT

V: TRBV29-1
CDR3: SVGGGGGNTIY

V: TRBV7-8
CDR3: VSSLSWQRELF

V: TRBV28
CDR3: ARRGTGISDEY

V: TRBV7-9
CDR3: ASSSGLAVQETQY

V: TRBV2
CDR3: ASSEWYEQY

V: TRBV6-1
CDR3: ASSENNKGATEAF

V: TRBV7-2
CDR3: ASSSGQGYAEAF

V: TRBV20-1
CDR3: SARKSDQFSYEQY

V: TRBV6-1
CDR3: ASSTTILGAGELF

V: TRBV12-3/TRBV12-4
CDR3: ASRAGRSEKLF

V: TRBV12-3/TRBV12-4
CDR3: ASRSTLMNTEAF

V: TRBV28
CDR3: ASSVAYNEQF

V: TRBV28
CDR3: ASRSDRENTEAF

V: TRBV28
CDR3: ASSSAGTGTGELF

V: TRBV25-1
CDR3: ASSEYIPRQGQGVTKELIDTQY

V: TRBV19
CDR3: ASGGGVGELF

V: TRBV28
CDR3: ASRHKLQGPREKLF

V: TRBV2
CDR3: ASNQGLQEKLF

V: TRBV7-9
CDR3: ASSMAGTVQETQY

V: TRBV28
CDR3: ASSYRTGIQPQH